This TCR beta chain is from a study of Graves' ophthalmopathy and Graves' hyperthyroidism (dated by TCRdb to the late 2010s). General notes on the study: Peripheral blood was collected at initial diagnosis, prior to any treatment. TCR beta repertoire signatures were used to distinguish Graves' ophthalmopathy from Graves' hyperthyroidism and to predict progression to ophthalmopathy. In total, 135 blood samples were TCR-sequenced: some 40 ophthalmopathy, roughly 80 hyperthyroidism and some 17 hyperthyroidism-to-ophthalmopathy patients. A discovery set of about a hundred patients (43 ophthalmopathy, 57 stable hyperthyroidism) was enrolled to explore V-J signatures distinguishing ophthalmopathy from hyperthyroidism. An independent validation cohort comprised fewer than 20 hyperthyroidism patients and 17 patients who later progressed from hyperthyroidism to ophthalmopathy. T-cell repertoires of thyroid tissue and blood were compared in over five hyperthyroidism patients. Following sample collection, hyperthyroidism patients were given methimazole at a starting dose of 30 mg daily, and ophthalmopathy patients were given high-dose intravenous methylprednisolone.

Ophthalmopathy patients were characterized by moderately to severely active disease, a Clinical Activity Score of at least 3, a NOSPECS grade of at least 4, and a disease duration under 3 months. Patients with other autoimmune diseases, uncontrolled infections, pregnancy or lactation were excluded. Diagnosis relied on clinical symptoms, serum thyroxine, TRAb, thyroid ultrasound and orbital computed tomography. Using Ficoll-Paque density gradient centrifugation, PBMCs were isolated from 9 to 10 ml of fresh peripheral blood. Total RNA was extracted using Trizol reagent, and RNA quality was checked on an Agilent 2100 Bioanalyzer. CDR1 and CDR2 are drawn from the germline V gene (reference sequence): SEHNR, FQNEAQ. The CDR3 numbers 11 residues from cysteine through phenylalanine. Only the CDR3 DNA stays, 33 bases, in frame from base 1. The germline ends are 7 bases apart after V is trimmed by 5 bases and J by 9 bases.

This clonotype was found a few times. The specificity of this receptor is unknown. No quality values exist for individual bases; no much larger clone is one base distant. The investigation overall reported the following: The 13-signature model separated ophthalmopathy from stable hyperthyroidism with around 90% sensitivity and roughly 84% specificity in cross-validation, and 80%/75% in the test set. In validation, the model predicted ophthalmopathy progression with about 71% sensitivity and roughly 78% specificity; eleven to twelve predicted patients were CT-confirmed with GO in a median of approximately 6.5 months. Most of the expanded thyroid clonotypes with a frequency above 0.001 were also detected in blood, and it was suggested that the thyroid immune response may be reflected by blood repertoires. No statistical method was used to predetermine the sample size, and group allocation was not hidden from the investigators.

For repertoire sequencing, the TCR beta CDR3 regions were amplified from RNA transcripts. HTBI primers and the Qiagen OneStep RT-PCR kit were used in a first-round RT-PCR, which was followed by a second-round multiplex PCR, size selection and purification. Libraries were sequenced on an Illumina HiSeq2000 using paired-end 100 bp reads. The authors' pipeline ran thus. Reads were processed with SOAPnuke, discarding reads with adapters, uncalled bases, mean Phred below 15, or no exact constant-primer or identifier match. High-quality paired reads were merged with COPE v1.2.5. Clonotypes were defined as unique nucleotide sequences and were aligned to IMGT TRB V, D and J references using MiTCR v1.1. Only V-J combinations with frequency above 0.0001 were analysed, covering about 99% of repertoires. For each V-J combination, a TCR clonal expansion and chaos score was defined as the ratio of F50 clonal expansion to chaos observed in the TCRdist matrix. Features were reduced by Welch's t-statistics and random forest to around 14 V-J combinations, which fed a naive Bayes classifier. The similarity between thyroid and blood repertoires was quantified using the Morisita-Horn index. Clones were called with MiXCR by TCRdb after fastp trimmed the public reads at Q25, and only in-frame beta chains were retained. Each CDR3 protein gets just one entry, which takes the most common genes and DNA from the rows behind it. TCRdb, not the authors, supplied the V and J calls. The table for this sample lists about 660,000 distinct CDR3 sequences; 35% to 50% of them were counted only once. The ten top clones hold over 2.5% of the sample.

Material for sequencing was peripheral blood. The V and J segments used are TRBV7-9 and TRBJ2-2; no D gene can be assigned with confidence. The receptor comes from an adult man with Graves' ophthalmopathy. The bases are TGTGCCAGCAGCCCTTCTTGGGAGCTGTTTTTT. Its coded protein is CASSPSWELFF.